This T cell receptor beta chain was sequenced during a study of blood T cell repertoires in COVID-19. TCRdb keeps only in-frame clones here, not all; method: immunoSEQ multiplex PCR. The sample consists of about 69,000 clones, roughly three quarters of them appearing once. The receptor's source is a man aged 60-69 years with acute or convalescent COVID-19. Sequenced material: peripheral blood.

The CDR3 DNA follows: TGTGCCAGCAGCCCTTCTAGCGGGTACACCGGGGAGCTGTTTTTT. This encodes CASSPSSGYTGELFF. This chain joins TRBV9 and TRBJ2-2; TRBD2 agrees at 8 bases. The CDR3 is 15 residues long. Germline V gene sequence: CDR1 SGDLS, CDR2 YYNGEE. The V gene end was trimmed by 4 bases and the J gene end by 3 bases; junction bases not matched to a gene: 5.